This TCR beta chain was identified during a study of esophageal squamous cell carcinoma tumors (dated by TCRdb to the early 2020s). Concerning the study at large: Principal component analysis with K-means clustering of immunohistochemical values for T-cell and checkpoint markers was used to divide patients into immuno relation high and low groups. The ten to eleven cases yielded 1,671,742 total TCRalpha reads and 1,291,510 total TCRbeta reads, of which approximately 32,000 and 35,000, respectively, were unique. The study was designed to assess TCR repertoire diversity and shared TCR repertoires of T cells within the tumor environment of esophageal squamous cell carcinoma. The wider cohort comprised about 53 surgically treated esophageal squamous cell carcinoma patients in Japan, with approximately 20 high and around 30 low immuno relation cases. TCR sequencing was performed on some 10 patients, consisting of five randomly selected high immuno relation cases and five background-matched low immuno relation cases.

Its CDR3 holds 15 amino acids, cysteine through phenylalanine. Kept here is only the CDR3 DNA, which spans 45 bases and is read in frame from base 1. For CDR1 and CDR2, the germline V gene lists SGDLS and YYNGEE. The junction shows trimming of 6 bases on V and 1 base on J, and the gene matches do not reach 9 bases of it. What the study reported, not specific to this receptor: Given the large variation in the TCRalphabeta repertoire, the shared V|J recombination candidates might have been chosen by chance. TCR repertoire analysis included only a few cases, and CDR3 clonotype-level investigation was not performed. Of the approximately 10 cases, three showed one dominant TCRalpha VJ recombination along with apparently reduced TCRalpha diversity. No difference in total TCR repertoire counts was observed between groups, whereas significant repertoire counts were found to be higher in the high immuno relation group. Fewer than 30 TRAV|TRAJ and 25 or so TRBV|TRBJ combinations appeared shared among high immuno relation cases, including TRAV13-1|TRAJ22 and TRBV7-9|TRBJ2-7. Since the TCRalpha and TCRbeta chains were sequenced separately, neither the chain pairing nor the recognized antigens could be determined.

Patients who had received neoadjuvant chemotherapy or for whom clinical information was lacking were excluded from enrollment. The TCR-sequenced cases shown were male and had subtotal esophagectomy with 2- or 3-field lymphadenectomy. No T-cell sorting was done; instead, RNA was pulled from bulk tumor tissue sections using a Qiagen AllPrep kit. Small sections of surgically resected tumor tissue were stored in RNAlater reagent at -80°C until RNA extraction. Receptor libraries were prepared by 5' RACE. A PCR using KAPA HiFi with TCRalpha or TCRbeta constant-region primers and a P20EA primer was followed by a nested second PCR with CA2 or CB2. TCR genes were amplified by unbiased adaptor ligation RT-PCR, with reverse transcription by Superscript III and a polyT18-containing BSL-18E primer. Once second-strand synthesis and blunting were done, the P10EA/P20EA adaptor was ligated onto the 5' end of the cDNA, and NotI digestion came next. For both the first and second PCRs, approximately 22 cycles of 98 degrees C for 20 s, 65 degrees C for 30 s and 72 degrees C for 1 min were run. Amplicons were indexed with the Nextera XT Index kit v2 Set A, pooled equimolarly and quantified on a Qubit 2.0 Fluorometer. Sequencing used the Illumina MiSeq platform with 2x300 bp paired-end reads. The source study handled its data this way. Reads were assigned to V and J genes by highest identity to IMGT reference sequences using Repertoire Genesis software ver.1.0. CDR3 was defined as the region from Cys104 to Phe118 plus Gly119 and was translated, and unique sequence reads were defined by distinct V, J and CDR3 amino acids. A shared V|J combination was chosen only when it reached significance in both a Fisher's exact test in edgeR and a Mann Whitney U test. After singletons were removed and 500 repertoire combinations were bootstrapped, the repertoire dissimilarity index was calculated with the R rdi package. TCRdb reprocessing: public reads trimmed at Q25 with fastp, clones called with MiXCR, in-frame beta chains kept. Every entry covers one CDR3 protein and lists the most common genes and DNA from its rows. TCRdb, rather than the study authors, made the V and J calls. The sample profile shows around 6,000 distinct CDR3 sequences; 20% to 25% of them were found once. In total, the top ten clones hold around 32% of the sample.

At least ten counts were recorded for this clonotype. Its antigen has not been determined. No base quality information exists; no much larger clone differs at one position. The receptor chain draws on TRBV9 and TRBJ2-7, with 8 bases aligning to TRBD2. The sequence came from a man between 45 and 85 years old with esophageal squamous cell carcinoma. Sequencing input: tumor tissue. The CDR3 loop reads CASNPTGGLSYEQYF. The DNA sequence is given as TGTGCCAGCAACCCGACGGGGGGGCTATCCTACGAGCAGTACTTC.